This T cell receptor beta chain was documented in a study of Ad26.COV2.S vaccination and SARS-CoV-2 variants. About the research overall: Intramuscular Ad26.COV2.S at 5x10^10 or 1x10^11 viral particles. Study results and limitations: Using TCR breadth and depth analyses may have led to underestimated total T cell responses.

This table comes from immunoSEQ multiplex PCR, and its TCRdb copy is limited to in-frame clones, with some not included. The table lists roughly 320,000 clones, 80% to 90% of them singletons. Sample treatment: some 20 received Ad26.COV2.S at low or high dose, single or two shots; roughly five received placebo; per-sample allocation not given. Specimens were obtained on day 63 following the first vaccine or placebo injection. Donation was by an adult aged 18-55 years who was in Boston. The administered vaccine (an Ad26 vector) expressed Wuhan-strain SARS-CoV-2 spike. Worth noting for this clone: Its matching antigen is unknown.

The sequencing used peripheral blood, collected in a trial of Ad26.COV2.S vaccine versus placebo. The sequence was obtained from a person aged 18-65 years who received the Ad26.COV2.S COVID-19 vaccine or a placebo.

The CDR3 here is CASSLAQGVSGNTIYF. The CDR3 coding sequence is TGTGCCAGCAGCTTAGCCCAGGGGGTCTCTGGAAACACCATATATTTT. The chain carries TRBV7-2 and TRBJ1-3; 7 nucleotides match TRBD1. V lost 0 bases to trimming and J lost 0 bases; unmatched junction nucleotides: 2. Germline V gene sequence: CDR1 SGHTA, CDR2 FQGNSA. This CDR3 spans 16 amino acids. The full variable domain, with the rest looked up from reference TRBV7-2 and TRBJ1-3, is GAGVSQSPSNKVTEKGKDVELRCDPISGHTALYWYRQSLGQGLEFLIYFQGNSAPDKSGLPSDRFSAERTGGSVSTLTIQRTQQEDSAVYLCASSLAQGVSGNTIYFGEGSWLTVV.